These T cell receptor beta chains were read from a single sample in a study of blood T cell repertoires in COVID-19. Data came from immunoSEQ multiplex PCR; TCRdb stores just in-frame clones and leaves some out. Found here are about 310,000 clones, around nine tenths of them singletons; the top ten hold roughly 1.3%. Specimen: peripheral blood. The source of these receptors is a man in his sixties or seventies with acute or convalescent COVID-19. Both conserved end residues are part of each CDR3. Each record gives: D gene, J gene, V gene, clone size, CDR3 protein, CDR3 DNA. A D gene is named only where the DNA matches it firmly. Not all rows give a size; the values are once, few, many and, for expanded clones, a class.

TRBD1,TRBJ2-7,TRBV5-1,few,CASSLGDRGDDEQYF,TGCGCCAGCAGCTTGGGGGACAGGGGGGACGACGAGCAGTACTTC
TRBD1,TRBJ2-7,TRBV18,few,CASSPEDRVYF,TGTGCCAGCTCACCGGAGGACAGGGTATACTTC
.,TRBJ1-2,TRBV28,.,CASSPRRPEEGYTF,TGTGCCAGCAGTCCCCGGAGGCCCGAGGAAGGCTACACCTTC
TRBD1,TRBJ1-2,TRBV30,.,CAWSGTGELLTF,TGTGCCTGGTCCGGGACAGGCGAACTCCTCACCTTC
.,TRBJ1-1,TRBV29-1,.,CSGSQGNRASEAFF,TGCAGCGGATCACAGGGTAATCGGGCGTCTGAAGCTTTCTTT
.,TRBJ1-2,TRBV21-1,once,CASSRSGSYGYTF,TGTGCCAGCAGCAGGTCGGGGTCCTATGGCTACACCTTC
.,TRBJ1-2,TRBV9,.,CASSVSSHYGYTF,TGTGCCAGCAGCGTAAGCTCCCACTATGGCTACACCTTC
.,TRBJ1-3,TRBV7-9,.,CASSRSGNTIYF,TGTGCCAGCAGCCGCAGTGGAAACACCATATATTTT
TRBD1,TRBJ1-4,TRBV24-1,.,CATSDPGQGNEKLFF,TGTGCCACCAGTGACCCGGGACAGGGTAATGAAAAACTGTTTTTT
.,TRBJ1-2,TRBV7-2,.,CASSLDGGNYGYTF,TGTGCCAGCAGCTTAGACGGAGGGAACTATGGCTACACCTTC
TRBD2,TRBJ2-3,TRBV28,.,CASRGTSGNTDTQYF,TGTGCCAGCAGGGGGACTAGCGGCAACACAGATACGCAGTATTTT
.,TRBJ1-2,TRBV2,.,CASTLSPTVDGYTF,TGTGCCAGCACCCTGAGTCCAACCGTTGATGGCTACACCTTC
.,TRBJ2-7,TRBV9,.,CASSIAYLTEQYF,TGTGCCAGCTCTATAGCGTACCTAACCGAGCAGTACTTC
.,TRBJ2-2,TRBV4-2,.,CASSVAVNTGELFF,TGTGCCAGCAGCGTTGCAGTTAACACCGGGGAGCTGTTTTTT
.,TRBJ1-1,TRBV4-3,.,CASSRGNMNTEAFF,TGCGCCAGCAGCCGAGGAAATATGAACACTGAAGCTTTCTTT
.,TRBJ2-5,TRBV28,.,CASSLGRLQETQYF,TGTGCCAGCAGTTTAGGGAGGCTACAAGAGACCCAGTACTTC
TRBD1,TRBJ2-7,TRBV28,.,CASSPGQGQYF,TGTGCCAGCAGCCCTGGACAGGGGCAGTACTTC
.,TRBJ2-7,TRBV7-9,.,CASSLERGHPISYEQYF,TGTGCCAGCAGCTTAGAGAGGGGACACCCAATCTCCTACGAGCAGTACTTC
TRBD2,TRBJ2-3,TRBV7-2,.,CASNHAGVRDTQYF,TGTGCCAGCAACCACGCGGGAGTGAGAGATACGCAGTATTTT
.,TRBJ1-4,TRBV19,.,CASTPGGNEKLFF,TGTGCCAGTACGCCGGGGGGTAATGAAAAACTGTTTTTT
.,TRBJ2-7,TRBV6-1,.,CASSEWASYEQYF,TGTGCCAGCAGTGAATGGGCAAGCTACGAGCAGTACTTC
.,TRBJ2-5,TRBV29-1,.,CSVARLQETQYF,TGCAGCGTTGCGCGTCTCCAAGAGACCCAGTACTTC
TRBD1,TRBJ1-6,TRBV6-2/TRBV6-3,.,CASSPNRGGYNSPLHF,TGTGCCAGCAGCCCTAACAGGGGCGGATATAATTCACCCCTCCACTTT
TRBD2,TRBJ2-7,TRBV19,.,CASSILAGPYEQYF,TGTGCCAGTAGTATCTTAGCGGGACCCTACGAGCAGTACTTC
.,TRBJ2-7,TRBV19,.,CASSMERAGEQYF,TGTGCCAGTAGTATGGAGCGGGCAGGCGAGCAGTACTTC
.,TRBJ2-2,TRBV20-1,.,CSASPANTGELFF,TGCAGTGCTAGTCCCGCGAACACCGGGGAGCTGTTTTTT
.,TRBJ1-1,TRBV7-2,.,CASSYPQVRSNTEAFF,TGTGCCAGCAGTTACCCGCAGGTACGGTCGAACACTGAAGCTTTCTTT
TRBD1,TRBJ1-3,TRBV4-3,.,CASSQVTGSPSGNTIYF,TGCGCCAGCAGCCAAGTGACAGGGTCCCCTTCTGGAAACACCATATATTTT
.,TRBJ2-1,TRBV7-9,.,CASSLQAGSEQFF,TGTGCCAGCAGCTTACAGGCTGGGAGTGAGCAGTTCTTC
TRBD2,TRBJ2-7,TRBV10-2,.,CASSSGVAYEQYF,TGCGCCAGCAGTAGCGGGGTCGCCTACGAGCAGTACTTC
TRBD2,TRBJ2-1,TRBV12-3/TRBV12-4,.,CASSQGLVYEQFF,TGTGCCAGCAGTCAGGGACTAGTTTATGAGCAGTTCTTC
.,TRBJ1-4,TRBV6-5,.,CATSRRVSTNEKLFF,TGTGCCACCTCTCGCAGGGTTTCTACTAATGAAAAACTGTTTTTT
.,TRBJ1-1,TRBV25-1,.,CASSEPGEGTEAFF,TGTGCCAGCAGTGAACCAGGGGAGGGCACTGAAGCTTTCTTT
.,TRBJ2-7,TRBV6-2/TRBV6-3,.,CASSYPRGPSYEQYF,TGTGCCAGCAGTTACCCCAGGGGCCCCTCCTACGAGCAGTACTTC
.,TRBJ1-4,TRBV7-9,.,CASSDRNEKLFF,TGTGCCAGCAGTGACAGAAATGAAAAACTGTTTTTT
TRBD1,TRBJ1-1,TRBV18,.,CASSLGTGNTEAFF,TGTGCCAGCTCGCTCGGGACAGGGAACACTGAAGCTTTCTTT
.,TRBJ1-4,TRBV19,.,CASATDTEKLFF,TGTGCCAGCGCCACGGACACTGAAAAACTGTTTTTT
.,TRBJ2-7,TRBV21-1,.,CASSTRVYEQYF,TGTGCCAGCAGCACTAGAGTCTACGAGCAGTACTTC
.,TRBJ2-3,TRBV10-3,.,CAISAQGSTDTQYF,TGTGCCATCAGTGCACAGGGAAGCACAGATACGCAGTATTTT
TRBD1,TRBJ1-3,TRBV6-5,.,CASSWTGDLNGNTIYF,TGTGCCAGCAGTTGGACAGGGGATTTGAATGGAAACACCATATATTTT
TRBD1,TRBJ1-4,TRBV7-2,.,CASSSRGTGVTPTNEKLFF,TGTGCCAGCAGCTCAAGAGGGACAGGGGTTACTCCAACTAATGAAAAACTGTTTTTT
TRBD2,TRBJ2-7,TRBV5-1,.,CASRSGTSSSYEQYF,TGCGCCAGCAGATCCGGGACTAGCAGCTCCTACGAGCAGTACTTC
TRBD1,TRBJ2-7,TRBV15,.,CATSRVGQTNYEQYF,TGTGCCACCAGCAGAGTGGGACAGACAAACTACGAGCAGTACTTC
TRBD2,TRBJ2-1,TRBV19,.,CASSTTLAPGNEQFF,TGTGCCAGTAGTACGACACTAGCGCCGGGGAATGAGCAGTTCTTC
TRBD2,TRBJ2-2,TRBV5-1,.,CASSLSQGGSRTGELFF,TGCGCCAGCAGCTTGAGCCAGGGAGGGAGTCGGACCGGGGAGCTGTTTTTT
.,TRBJ2-6,TRBV18,.,CASSPAQVNSGANVLTF,TGTGCCAGCTCACCGGCACAGGTCAACTCTGGGGCCAACGTCCTGACTTTC
.,TRBJ2-7,TRBV5-1,.,CASSLGQGSSYEQYF,TGCGCCAGCAGCTTGGGTCAGGGTTCTTCCTACGAGCAGTACTTC
TRBD1,TRBJ2-5,TRBV5-1,.,CASSLPGTEETQYF,TGCGCCAGCAGCCTACCCGGGACAGAAGAGACCCAGTACTTC
.,TRBJ2-3,TRBV6-1,.,CASSDVTDTQYF,TGTGCCAGCAGTGACGTCACAGATACGCAGTATTTT
.,TRBJ1-1,TRBV2,.,CASSEFATRATEPNTEAFF,TGTGCCAGCAGTGAATTTGCAACCCGAGCAACCGAGCCAAACACTGAAGCTTTCTTT
.,TRBJ2-5,TRBV20-1,.,CSAHQHETQYF,TGCAGTGCTCACCAACACGAGACCCAGTACTTC
.,TRBJ2-7,TRBV5-1,.,CASQGNSYEQYF,TGCGCCAGCCAGGGTAACTCCTACGAGCAGTACTTC
TRBD2,TRBJ2-7,TRBV6-4,once,CASSDSRGGRAYEQYF,TGTGCCAGCAGTGACTCGAGGGGCGGGAGAGCCTACGAGCAGTACTTC